This T cell receptor beta chain was observed in a study of blood T cells in healthy people across ages. The CDR3 contains 14 residues. Trimming took 4 bases from V and 3 from J, leaving 9 bases between them. CDR1 and CDR2 (germline): KGHDR, SFDVKD. The use of a sample-barcoded 5' primer and a J-beta primer mix characterized a second PCR of roughly 6 to 11 cycles. The template-switch adaptor, which had 12 random nucleotides, put a tag on each cDNA molecule. TCRdb passed the 5' RACE reads through MiXCR, listing each CDR3 protein once. The sample lists about a million distinct CDR3 sequences; about 48% were seen once.

What was sequenced was blood. This receptor was obtained from a man aged 25 to 45 in good health. The V and J genes are TRBV24-1 and TRBJ1-5, with a weak D call TRBD1 (6 bases). Here the CDR3 reads CATSEGGTNQPQHF. The CDR3 DNA reads TGTGCCACCAGTGAAGGGGGTACCAATCAGCCCCAGCATTTT.